The 18 T cell receptor beta chains in this list originate from one sample, sequenced in a study of human T cells and chemical hapten exposure. Time point denoted: pre-sensitization, week 0. Indicated treatment: therapeutic diphenylcyclopropenone sensitization with weekly scalp DPC. Using its own MiXCR run on the RACE reads, TCRdb lists one record per CDR3 protein. The sample has approximately 370,000 distinct CDR3 sequences, around 5.5% seen once. Sequences were derived from whole blood, sampled in connection with sensitization to the hapten diphenylcyclopropenone (DPC). These receptors all stem from a woman between 18 and 30 years old with alopecia areata. Some clones in this sample may be carry-over from other donors' samples.

This clonotype was counted ten times or more. This chain links TRBV27 with TRBJ2-1, with 8 bases identical to TRBD2. The CDR3 totals 16 residues. The trim removed 2 bases at V and 8 bases at J, leaving 11 bases unmatched. CDR1 MNHEY and CDR2 SMNVEV come from the germline V gene (reference sequence). CDR3 amino acids: CASSLGLAPGWDEQFF. The DNA for the CDR3 is TGTGCCAGCAGTTTAGGACTAGCTCCCGGCTGGGATGAGCAGTTCTTC.

This clonotype showed up many times. This chain links TRBV11-2 with TRBJ1-2; D gene ambiguous. This CDR3 has 14 amino acids. The germline CDR1 and CDR2 sequences are SGHAT and FQNNGV. The ends were cut back, 6 bases at V and 3 bases at J, with 14 bases in the middle. The DNA of the CDR3 is TGTGCCAGCAGGATTGTCGGGCTGGACTATGGCTACACCTTC. This gives the protein CASRIVGLDYGYTF.

J is TRBJ1-5 and V is TRBV20-1, with D possibly being TRBD1 (5 bases). The germline V and J ends were trimmed by 3 bases and 3 bases, with 15 bases remaining between them. CDR3 length: 15 amino acids. The germline gives CDR1 DFQATT, CDR2 SNEGSKA (reference sequence). The CDR3: CSASYPGWFNQPQHF. The CDR3 bases are TGCAGTGCTAGTTACCCAGGGTGGTTCAATCAGCCCCAGCATTTT.

This clonotype came up a few times. The V and J genes are TRBV2 and TRBJ2-5; TRBD2 agrees at 7 bases. CDR1 and CDR2 (germline): SNHLY, FYNNEI. V shed 6 bases, J shed 1 base, and the junction held 5 bases outside the gene matches. CDR3 length: 14 amino acids. CDR3 bases: TGTGCCAGCAGGCGAGCGGGGCCCCAAGAGACCCAGTACTTC. As protein: CASRRAGPQETQYF.

This clonotype was detected a few times. J is TRBJ1-2 and V is TRBV20-1, with 8 bases matching TRBD1. J was trimmed by 5 bases and V by 2 bases; bases with no gene match: 10. The germline gives CDR1 DFQATT, CDR2 SNEGSKA (reference sequence). The CDR3 loop spans 15 amino acids. This chain's CDR3 is CSARWTGKYLYGYTF. The CDR3, as DNA: TGCAGTGCTAGATGGACAGGGAAATATCTATATGGCTACACCTTC.

This chain links TRBV10-3 with TRBJ2-5, with a weak D call TRBD1 (6 bases). The germline V gene encodes CDR1 ENHRY and CDR2 SYGVKD. V was clipped by 6 bases and J by 0 bases, with 11 bases between them. This CDR3 is built from 14 residues. The CDR3 DNA sequence: TGTGCCATCAGAAGTGGACAGCACCAAGAGACCCAGTACTTC. Translation gives CAIRSGQHQETQYF.

The J gene is TRBJ2-3, the V gene TRBV11-2; no reliable D call. CDR3 length: 16 residues. The V and J ends lost 1 base and 1 base respectively, with 12 bases between them. CDR1 is SGHAT, CDR2 FQNNGV, per germline. The CDR3 sequence: CASSLGGPRGTDTQYF. The CDR3 DNA sequence: TGTGCCAGCAGCTTAGGAGGACCCCGAGGCACAGATACGCAGTATTTT.

A few counts support this clonotype. V is TRBV20-1 and J is TRBJ1-2; weak D call: TRBD1 (6 bases). The CDR3 consists of 13 residues. V shed 1 base and J shed 2 bases, with 8 bases lying between them. Per the germline V gene, CDR1 is DFQATT and CDR2 is SNEGSKA (reference sequence). The CDR3 nucleotides are TGCAGTGCTAGAGGCCAGGGGAACTATGGCTACACCTTC. Amino acid sequence: CSARGQGNYGYTF.

The chain joins TRBV3-1 to TRBJ2-3; no clear D. Germline V gives CDR1 LGHDT, CDR2 YNNKEL (reference sequence). The CDR3 length is 15 residues. V lost 0 bases, J lost 0 bases, and 7 bases lay in between. The DNA of the CDR3 is TGTGCCAGCAGCCAAGAGGCTTCTAGCACAGATACGCAGTATTTT. It codes for CASSQEASSTDTQYF.

This clonotype was observed a few times. This chain links TRBV12-3 or TRBV12-4 with TRBJ1-1; D gene unclear. V lost 3 bases and J lost 0, with 5 bases in between. The CDR3 totals 13 residues. The CDR3 coding sequence is TGTGCCAGCAGTTTTGCAGTGAACACTGAAGCTTTCTTT. This sequence encodes CASSFAVNTEAFF.

The CDR3 sequence is CASSFDRGGTNEKLFF. The CDR3 region has the DNA TGTGCCAGCAGCTTTGACAGGGGAGGAACTAATGAAAAACTGTTTTTT. The rearrangement links TRBV2 to TRBJ1-4, with 8 bases lining up with TRBD1. Trimming at V came to 6 bases and at J to 1 base, leaving 7 bases not matched to a gene. The germline gives CDR1 SNHLY, CDR2 FYNNEI. The CDR3 sequence is 16 residues long.

This clonotype was found a few times. The chain uses TRBV2 and TRBJ1-2; D gene unclear. This CDR3 is 14 amino acids long. Trimming removed 3 bases at V and 1 base at J, with 9 bases between. The germline gives CDR1 SNHLY, CDR2 FYNNEI. Written as DNA, the CDR3 is TGTGCCAGCAGTGAGTCGAGGATTAACTATGGCTACACCTTC. Its protein product is CASSESRINYGYTF.

The table lists this clonotype with a few counts. The chain couples TRBV28 to TRBJ2-7; 9 positions agree with TRBD1. CDR3 size: 16 residues. Germline-derived CDR1 and CDR2 are MDHEN and SYDVKM. The J segment lost 4 bases and the V segment lost 5 bases, leaving 12 bases of the junction unmatched. The CDR3 loop reads CASSLPAYRGRYEQYF. Written as DNA, the CDR3 is TGTGCCAGCAGTCTGCCGGCCTACAGGGGGCGGTACGAGCAGTACTTC.

V usage is TRBV6-5 and J usage is TRBJ1-6; 8 positions agree with TRBD1. This CDR3 is 15 amino acids long. After removal of 3 bases from V and 4 bases from J, the junction contained 2 bases not matched to a gene. The germline CDR1 and CDR2 sequences are MNHEY and SVGAGI. The CDR3 spells CASSYTGGYNSPLHF. The DNA of the CDR3 is TGTGCCAGCAGTTATACAGGGGGATATAATTCACCCCTCCACTTT.

The chain couples TRBV5-1 to TRBJ2-7; tentatively, D is TRBD1 (5 bases). Trimming left V 4 bases short and J 1 base short, with 9 bases between. This CDR3 is 13 amino acids long. Germline-derived CDR1 and CDR2 are SGHRS and YFSETQ. In DNA, the CDR3 is TGCGCCAGCAGCGTGACAGATTCCTACGAGCAGTACTTC. Translation: CASSVTDSYEQYF.

This clonotype was seen ten or more times. This sequence joins TRBV18 and TRBJ1-1; the D gene is possibly TRBD1 (6 bases). This CDR3 region has 17 residues. CDR1 is KGHSH, CDR2 LQKENI, per germline. Between the trimmed V and J ends, which lost 3 bases and 0 bases, there was a span of 17 bases. CDR3 in amino acids: CASSPLAGAGLNTEAFF. The CDR3 DNA sequence: TGTGCCAGCTCACCCCTTGCGGGGGCAGGCCTGAACACTGAAGCTTTCTTT.

This chain joins TRBV5-1 and TRBJ2-3, with a weak D call TRBD2 (6 bases). The CDR3 length is 16 residues. Trimming removed 0 bases from V and 4 bases from J, with 15 bases in between. CDR1 is SGHRS and CDR2 is YFSETQ in the germline V gene. CDR3 protein: CASSLGGEGGADTQYF. CDR3 DNA: TGCGCCAGCAGCTTGGGAGGTGAGGGAGGAGCAGATACGCAGTATTTT.

This clonotype appeared a few times. CDR3 in amino acids: CASSEFSQQVYEQFF. Written as DNA, the CDR3 is TGTGCCAGCAGTGAATTTTCACAGCAAGTCTATGAGCAGTTCTTC. The chain recombines TRBV2 with TRBJ2-1; D is ambiguous. The germline V gene encodes CDR1 SNHLY and CDR2 FYNNEI. The CDR3 spans 15 residues. Trimming removed 2 bases from V and 8 bases from J, with 16 bases in between.